These 17 T cell receptor beta chains originate from one sample sequenced in a study of regulatory T cells in long-lasting Graves disease. As for time point: newly diagnosed GD, antithyroid drugs for less than 3 months. The TCR library was made from RNA that had been extracted from PBMCs in TRIzol. Combining iRepertoire HTBI primers with Arm-PCR of CDR3 regions, the authors built TCR beta libraries. TCRdb processed the multiplex PCR reads anew with MiXCR; each CDR3 protein has one entry. Altogether just over 600,000 distinct CDR3 sequences are present, under 20% being singletons, with the ten largest covering around 18%. The sample was also linked to a second study, of T cells in Graves' hyperthyroidism and ophthalmopathy.

Here the sequenced sample was peripheral blood mononuclear cells (PBMCs), taken at new diagnosis, from a patient treated with antithyroid drugs. All receptors come from a woman younger than 45 with Graves disease.

In this sample, this clonotype turned up many times. The CDR3 reads CASSYSRAGGNTEAFF. CDR3 coding DNA: TGTGCCAGCAGTTACTCGAGGGCAGGGGGGAACACTGAAGCTTTCTTT. The chain recombines TRBV6-2 or TRBV6-3 with TRBJ1-1, with 7 bases aligning to TRBD1. Unmatched junction bases numbered 5, after V lost 0 bases and J lost 1 base. This CDR3 is 16 amino acids long. Germline values: CDR1 MNHEY, CDR2 SVGEGT.

This clonotype was counted only a few times. The chain links TRBV5-5 to TRBJ1-1, with D possibly matching TRBD1 (5 bases). The CDR3 consists of 16 residues. Trimming removed 2 bases from V and 0 bases from J, with 14 bases in between. Per germline, CDR1 SGHKS and CDR2 YYEKEE (reference sequence). CDR3 sequence (DNA): TGTGCCAGCAGCTTAAGGCCCCCGGGGGTGAACACTGAAGCTTTCTTT. This translates into CASSLRPPGVNTEAFF.

Comment on this clonotype: A much larger clone differs by one base, so this may be a read error. The chain has TRBV27 and TRBJ2-7, with TRBD1 matching over 8 bases. The V gene end was trimmed by 5 bases and the J gene end by 3 bases; junction bases not matched to a gene: 12. Germline V gives CDR1 MNHEY, CDR2 SMNVEV (reference sequence). This CDR3 spans 16 amino acids. DNA of the CDR3: TGTGCCAGCAGTCCCCCAGGACAGGGTCTTCGCTACGAGCAGTACTTC. It yields the protein CASSPPGQGLRYEQYF.

This clonotype has a count of ten or more. The V gene is TRBV6-1, the J gene TRBJ2-7; 9 nucleotides match TRBD1. This CDR3 has 13 amino acids. The V segment lost 6 bases and the J segment 9 bases; nucleotides outside the gene matches: 9. Germline V gene sequence: CDR1 MNHNS, CDR2 SASEGT. The CDR3, as DNA: TGTGCCAGCAGCCGCCGGGACAGGGAAGGGCAGTACTTC. It yields the protein CASSRRDREGQYF.

Ten or more counts support this clonotype. The chain couples TRBV11-2 to TRBJ2-3; D remains unclear. V lost 4 bases and J lost 3, with 11 bases in between. This CDR3 is 14 amino acids long. Germline-derived CDR1 and CDR2 are SGHAT and FQNNGV. CDR3 sequence: CASSSGYGTDTQYF. The CDR3 DNA reads TGTGCCAGCAGCTCAGGTTACGGAACAGATACGCAGTATTTT.

The chain recombines TRBV19 with TRBJ1-2; D is perhaps TRBD1 (6 bases). With 6 bases removed from V and 8 bases from J, the gap between germline ends came to 16 bases. In germline, CDR1 is LNHDA, CDR2 SQIVND (reference sequence). The CDR3 covers 13 residues. The CDR3 loop is CASSPARGGGYTF. CDR3 DNA: TGTGCCAGTAGCCCTGCCAGGGGTGGCGGCTACACCTTC.

This clonotype was counted a few times. This sequence joins TRBV7-9 and TRBJ2-1, with 12 bases matching TRBD2. CDR3 length: 19 residues. Trimming took 4 bases from V and 0 from J; bases not matched to a gene: 10. Per the germline V gene, CDR1 is SEHNR and CDR2 is FQNEAQ (reference sequence). CDR3 in amino acids: CASSSKTSGRTSSYNEQFF. CDR3 sequence (DNA): TGTGCCAGCAGCTCGAAGACTAGCGGGAGAACGAGCTCCTACAATGAGCAGTTCTTC.

The chain has TRBV3-1 and TRBJ1-3; D might be TRBD1 (6 bases). V was trimmed by 0 bases and J by 4 bases, leaving 13 bases between them. This CDR3 spans 16 amino acids. The germline gives CDR1 LGHDT, CDR2 YNNKEL (reference sequence). The CDR3 region is CASSQELGARGNTIYF. CDR3 bases: TGTGCCAGCAGCCAAGAATTGGGGGCGCGAGGAAACACCATATATTTT.

This clonotype was found a few times. The chain uses TRBV2 and TRBJ2-7, with D perhaps matching TRBD1 (6 bases). There are 14 residues in the CDR3. Germline V gene lookup returns CDR1 SNHLY and CDR2 FYNNEI. Between the trimmed V and J ends, which lost 7 bases and 4 bases, there was a span of 17 bases. Written as DNA, the CDR3 is TGTGCCAGCACCCTCCTGGACAGAAATTACGAGCAGTACTTC. Translating gives CASTLLDRNYEQYF.

This clonotype has a handful of counts. The V call is TRBV6-2 or TRBV6-3, the J call TRBJ2-1; D remains unclear. Germline values: CDR1 MNHEY, CDR2 SVGEGT. V was clipped by 5 bases and J by 3 bases, with 11 bases between them. The CDR3 has 14 amino acids. DNA for the CDR3: TGTGCCAGCAGTGTAATCGACCGCTACAATGAGCAGTTCTTC. The encoded protein is CASSVIDRYNEQFF.

The chain joins TRBV6-2 or TRBV6-3 to TRBJ1-2; D ambiguous. The CDR3 totals 15 residues. Germline V CDR1 and CDR2: MNHEY, SVGEGT. The V end lost 0 bases, the J end lost 10 bases, and 18 bases lay between the germline ends. The CDR3 loop is CASSYSLGSLGDYTF. CDR3 DNA: TGTGCCAGCAGTTACTCTCTGGGTTCCTTGGGAGACTACACCTTC.

The J gene is TRBJ2-1, the V gene TRBV5-1; TRBD2 agrees at 7 bases. Germline loops: CDR1 SGHRS, CDR2 YFSETQ. There are 16 residues in the CDR3. V lost 2 bases and J lost 3; bases outside the gene matches: 8. This CDR3 is CASSFESQRGYNEQFF. CDR3 DNA sequence: TGCGCCAGCAGCTTTGAATCACAGCGGGGCTACAATGAGCAGTTCTTC.

In its sample, this clonotype was seen many times. The CDR3 is CASETSFDEQFF. DNA for the CDR3: TGTGCCAGCGAGACTAGTTTCGATGAGCAGTTCTTC. The rearrangement links TRBV2 to TRBJ2-1, with D perhaps TRBD2 (6 bases). CDR1 is SNHLY and CDR2 is FYNNEI in the germline V gene. The CDR3 contains 12 residues. The V gene lost 8 bases and the J gene lost 8 bases, with 13 bases spanning the gap.

This clonotype was seen a handful of times. The V gene is TRBV5-1, the J gene TRBJ2-3, with D possibly matching TRBD2 (5 bases). V was trimmed by 4 bases and J by 5 bases, leaving 14 bases between them. Germline values: CDR1 SGHRS, CDR2 YFSETQ. The CDR3 covers 14 residues. The CDR3: CASSLSRAVDTQYF. The CDR3 DNA reads as TGCGCCAGCAGCCTTTCGAGGGCGGTAGATACGCAGTATTTT. The full variable domain, in which reference TRBV5-1 and TRBJ2-3 provide the parts outside the CDR3, is KAGVTQTPRYLIKTRGQQVTLSCSPISGHRSVSWYQQTPGQGLQFLFEYFSETQRNKGNFPGRFSGRQFSNSRSEMNVSTLELGDSALYLCASSLSRAVDTQYFGPGTRLTVL.

This clonotype was detected ten times or more. This rearrangement joins TRBV6-2 or TRBV6-3 to TRBJ2-5; 8 bases match TRBD2. The CDR3 is made up of 16 amino acids. Germline CDR1 is MNHEY and CDR2 is SVGEGT. Unmatched junction bases numbered 12, after V lost 5 bases and J lost 4 bases. This CDR3 is CASSLSPGGSGETQYF. The CDR3 DNA is TGTGCCAGCAGTCTCTCTCCGGGGGGGTCGGGAGAGACCCAGTACTTC.

This clonotype showed up just a few times. This chain connects TRBV25-1 to TRBJ2-4; D gene ambiguous. The V end was cut by 1 base, the J end by 1 base, with 8 bases between. The CDR3 has 15 residues. Germline V gives CDR1 MGHDK, CDR2 SYGVNS. The DNA for the CDR3 is TGTGCCAGCAGTGAATGGGTAGCCGCCAAAAACATTCAGTACTTC. It codes for CASSEWVAAKNIQYF.

This clonotype has a count of ten or more. The chain employs TRBV7-2 and TRBJ2-5; D assignment may be TRBD1 or TRBD2 (6 bases each). The CDR3 runs to 15 residues. Germline V gives CDR1 SGHTA, CDR2 FQGNSA. The V end lost 3 bases, the J end lost 1 base, and 12 bases lay between the germline ends. CDR3 in DNA: TGTGCCAGCAGCTTCGGAGGGGGGACCCAAGAGACCCAGTACTTC. Translating it yields CASSFGGGTQETQYF.